Sequencing of this TCR beta chain was carried out in a study of cytomegalovirus exposure and HLA in healthy donors. Study-level points and caveats: Among donors in an Asian-associated ancestry cluster, a later analysis reportedly found fewer N-insertions than the approximately 670-donor mean.

V shed 1 base and J shed 0 bases, with 12 bases lying between them. Germline V lookup: CDR1 SGHTA, CDR2 FQGNSA. This CDR3 region has 16 residues. As for the donors, each was a healthy bone marrow donor. PCR used 60 Vbeta primers and 13 Jbeta primers. Libraries were prepared by immunoSEQ multiplex PCR; TCRdb keeps only in-frame clonotypes and omits some of them. The sample has around 170,000 clones; 80% to 85% are singletons. Concerning this clone itself: Its antigen is as yet unknown.

The chain uses TRBV7-2 and TRBJ1-1; the D is unclear. This TCR was sampled from a boy between 2 and 10 years old in good health and CMV-seronegative. Source material: PBMCs. DNA of the CDR3: TGTGCCAGCAGCTTAGAGGTGGGCGCTATGAACACTGAAGCTTTCTTT. As protein: CASSLEVGAMNTEAFF.